Sequencing of this T cell receptor beta chain was carried out in a study of shared clonotypes between healthy human individuals. Broader study findings: Exclusively blood specimens were collected; tissue repertoires likely differ. A generally larger estimated richness was seen in naive subsets than in memory subsets. Shared across several donors were 4% to 5% of the naive CD4 clonotypes.

The CDR3 is 12 amino acids. Per the germline V gene, CDR1 is SGHVS and CDR2 is FNYEAQ. V gave up 5 bases and J gave up 9 bases, with 13 bases separating them. Generated by immunoSEQ multiplex PCR, the TCRdb table keeps only in-frame clones and is missing some. The sample holds over 950,000 clones, 70% to 80% seen once. Points on this clone: The antigen remains unidentified.

Every contributor of samples was a Caucasian grown-up residing in Nashville, Tennessee. The sample consisted of memory CD4+ T cells from PBMCs. Subset here: CD45RA-negative fraction. The receptor was derived from a man between 18 and 29 years old in good health. Some clones in this sample may be carry-over from other donors' samples. The chain links TRBV7-6 to TRBJ2-5, with D tentatively TRBD2 (6 bases). This chain's CDR3 is CASSRQTGAQYF. The CDR3 DNA sequence: TGTGCCAGCAGCCGGCAAACGGGGGCCCAGTACTTC.